A selection of T cell receptor beta chains follows, all from one sample in a study of CD8 T cells in ankylosing spondylitis. TCRdb re-analysed the 5' RACE reads in MiXCR, keeping a single row per CDR3 protein. The sample contains about 440,000 distinct CDR3 sequences, about a sixth of which appear only once. The sample comprised blood, either unsorted or a sorted T cell fraction (not recorded which). The receptors here all came from a male donor with ankylosing spondylitis. The CDR3 runs from the conserved cysteine through the conserved F or W. Fields, in order: D gene, J gene, V gene, clone size, CDR3 protein, CDR3 DNA. The D gene is left open where the match is weak. Expanded clones are given a class, and other clones once, few, many or no size at all.

d_gene: TRBD1
j_gene: TRBJ1-1
v_gene: TRBV5-1
abundance: few
CDR3aa: CASSNTGTGSWGTEAFF
CDR3nt: TGCGCCAGCAGCAATACCGGGACAGGGAGTTGGGGGACTGAAGCTTTCTTT

d_gene: .
j_gene: TRBJ2-1
v_gene: TRBV6-2/TRBV6-3
abundance: few
CDR3aa: CASSYPNEQFF
CDR3nt: TGTGCCAGCAGTTATCCTAATGAGCAGTTCTTC

d_gene: .
j_gene: TRBJ1-2
v_gene: TRBV11-2
abundance: few
CDR3aa: CASSLEGGFIYGYTF
CDR3nt: TGTGCCAGCAGCTTAGAGGGCGGATTCATCTATGGCTACACCTTC

d_gene: TRBD2
j_gene: TRBJ2-3
v_gene: TRBV5-1
abundance: .
CDR3aa: CASSFLAGEITDTQYF
CDR3nt: TGCGCCAGCAGCTTTCTAGCGGGAGAGATCACAGATACGCAGTATTTT

d_gene: .
j_gene: TRBJ2-7
v_gene: TRBV14
abundance: few
CDR3aa: CASKGRGVVDEQYF
CDR3nt: TGTGCCAGCAAGGGGAGAGGTGTTGTGGACGAGCAGTACTTC

d_gene: TRBD2
j_gene: TRBJ2-5
v_gene: TRBV15
abundance: few
CDR3aa: CATSERGSGGETQYF
CDR3nt: TGTGCCACCAGCGAAAGAGGTAGCGGGGGAGAGACCCAGTACTTC

d_gene: .
j_gene: TRBJ1-2
v_gene: TRBV9
abundance: .
CDR3aa: CASSVGAGAAGYTF
CDR3nt: TGTGCCAGCAGCGTAGGGGCAGGGGCAGCTGGCTACACCTTC

d_gene: .
j_gene: TRBJ1-2
v_gene: TRBV4-3
abundance: .
CDR3aa: CASSQDRAEYGYTF
CDR3nt: TGCGCCAGCAGCCAAGATAGGGCAGAGTATGGCTACACCTTC

d_gene: .
j_gene: TRBJ2-4
v_gene: TRBV7-9
abundance: .
CDR3aa: CASSRGTINIQYF
CDR3nt: TGTGCCAGCAGCCGCGGGACCATAAACATTCAGTACTTC

d_gene: .
j_gene: TRBJ2-7
v_gene: TRBV5-1
abundance: few
CDR3aa: CASSISLYEQYF
CDR3nt: TGCGCCAGCAGCATCTCATTGTACGAGCAGTACTTC

d_gene: .
j_gene: TRBJ2-2
v_gene: TRBV7-6
abundance: .
CDR3aa: CASSSTVPANTGELFF
CDR3nt: TGTGCCAGCAGCTCGACAGTTCCCGCGAACACCGGGGAGCTGTTTTTT

d_gene: .
j_gene: TRBJ2-3
v_gene: TRBV20-1
abundance: many
CDR3aa: CSARNPNPASRTTDTQYF
CDR3nt: TGCAGTGCTAGAAACCCCAACCCCGCTAGCCGAACCACAGATACGCAGTATTTT

d_gene: .
j_gene: TRBJ1-2
v_gene: TRBV6-1
abundance: few
CDR3aa: CASIPGHADFYGYTF
CDR3nt: TGTGCCAGCATCCCAGGACACGCTGACTTCTATGGCTACACCTTC

d_gene: TRBD2
j_gene: TRBJ2-7
v_gene: TRBV3-1
abundance: few
CDR3aa: CASSQDPAGTAYEQYF
CDR3nt: TGTGCCAGCAGCCAAGACCCAGCGGGAACGGCTTACGAGCAGTACTTC

d_gene: .
j_gene: TRBJ2-1
v_gene: TRBV20-1
abundance: .
CDR3aa: CSARDSGREQFF
CDR3nt: TGCAGTGCTAGAGATTCGGGCAGGGAGCAGTTCTTC

d_gene: .
j_gene: TRBJ1-2
v_gene: TRBV3-1
abundance: .
CDR3aa: CASSPFGGNGYTF
CDR3nt: TGTGCCAGCAGCCCCTTCGGGGGGAATGGCTACACCTTC

d_gene: TRBD1
j_gene: TRBJ1-1
v_gene: TRBV19
abundance: .
CDR3aa: CASSILGQGIGTEAFF
CDR3nt: TGTGCCAGTAGTATCCTCGGACAGGGGATTGGCACTGAAGCTTTCTTT

d_gene: .
j_gene: TRBJ1-6
v_gene: TRBV12-3/TRBV12-4
abundance: .
CDR3aa: CACSLEVQSSLHF
CDR3nt: TGTGCCTGCAGTTTAGAGGTCCAATCGTCCCTCCACTTT

d_gene: .
j_gene: TRBJ2-3
v_gene: TRBV5-1
abundance: few
CDR3aa: CASRVRGLPTDTQYF
CDR3nt: TGCGCCAGCAGGGTGAGGGGTTTACCCACAGATACGCAGTATTTT

d_gene: .
j_gene: TRBJ2-1
v_gene: TRBV11-2
abundance: .
CDR3aa: CASSTLAEQFF
CDR3nt: TGTGCCAGCAGCACTCTTGCGGAGCAGTTCTTC

d_gene: .
j_gene: TRBJ2-1
v_gene: TRBV12-3/TRBV12-4
abundance: few
CDR3aa: CASSFMGLEQRRGFEQFF
CDR3nt: TGTGCCAGCAGTTTTATGGGGTTGGAGCAACGGAGGGGGTTTGAGCAGTTCTTC

d_gene: .
j_gene: TRBJ2-1
v_gene: TRBV11-2
abundance: .
CDR3aa: CASSPPRVSPYNEQFF
CDR3nt: TGTGCCAGCAGCCCCCCACGGGTGTCACCCTACAATGAGCAGTTCTTC

d_gene: TRBD2
j_gene: TRBJ2-7
v_gene: TRBV10-3
abundance: few
CDR3aa: CAISLGLASSYEQYF
CDR3nt: TGTGCCATCAGCCTGGGACTAGCGAGCTCCTACGAGCAGTACTTC

d_gene: .
j_gene: TRBJ2-7
v_gene: TRBV29-1
abundance: .
CDR3aa: CSVGELTVPEEQYF
CDR3nt: TGCAGCGTTGGCGAGTTGACCGTCCCTGAGGAGCAGTACTTC

d_gene: .
j_gene: TRBJ2-7
v_gene: TRBV2
abundance: .
CDR3aa: CASRWRLSSSYEQYF
CDR3nt: TGTGCCAGCAGGTGGAGATTATCAAGCTCCTACGAGCAGTACTTC

d_gene: .
j_gene: TRBJ1-1
v_gene: TRBV6-1
abundance: .
CDR3aa: CASWAAGKSMNTEAFF
CDR3nt: TGTGCCAGCTGGGCTGCAGGCAAGTCCATGAACACTGAAGCTTTCTTT

d_gene: .
j_gene: TRBJ1-4
v_gene: TRBV20-1
abundance: few
CDR3aa: CSATVRTGNEKLFF
CDR3nt: TGCAGTGCTACCGTTAGGACGGGTAATGAAAAACTGTTTTTT

d_gene: .
j_gene: TRBJ2-5
v_gene: TRBV9
abundance: .
CDR3aa: CASSVAPGPTQETQYF
CDR3nt: TGTGCCAGCAGCGTAGCTCCGGGGCCCACCCAAGAGACCCAGTACTTC

d_gene: TRBD2
j_gene: TRBJ2-5
v_gene: TRBV5-1
abundance: few
CDR3aa: CASSSTSGRETQYF
CDR3nt: TGCGCCAGCAGCTCGACTAGCGGGCGGGAGACCCAGTACTTC

d_gene: .
j_gene: TRBJ2-3
v_gene: TRBV27
abundance: few
CDR3aa: CASSKRDTQYF
CDR3nt: TGTGCCAGCAGTAAAAGAGATACGCAGTATTTT

d_gene: TRBD1
j_gene: TRBJ1-6
v_gene: TRBV12-3/TRBV12-4
abundance: few
CDR3aa: CASSRQGISRSPLHF
CDR3nt: TGTGCCAGCAGTCGACAGGGAATCTCCCGTTCACCCCTCCACTTT

d_gene: TRBD1
j_gene: TRBJ2-7
v_gene: TRBV7-9
abundance: few
CDR3aa: CASSIGDRAYEQYF
CDR3nt: TGTGCCAGCAGCATAGGGGACAGGGCCTACGAGCAGTACTTC

d_gene: TRBD1
j_gene: TRBJ1-3
v_gene: TRBV3-1
abundance: .
CDR3aa: CASSDTGERNTIYF
CDR3nt: TGTGCCAGCAGCGATACAGGGGAACGAAACACCATATATTTT

d_gene: .
j_gene: TRBJ1-5
v_gene: TRBV4-2
abundance: many
CDR3aa: CASSQEVGTVQPQHF
CDR3nt: TGTGCCAGCAGCCAAGAAGTTGGGACGGTTCAGCCCCAGCATTTT

d_gene: .
j_gene: TRBJ2-7
v_gene: TRBV6-1
abundance: few
CDR3aa: CASRTNREYEQYF
CDR3nt: TGTGCCAGCAGAACTAACAGGGAATACGAGCAGTACTTC

d_gene: TRBD2
j_gene: TRBJ2-7
v_gene: TRBV7-8
abundance: few
CDR3aa: CASEDEREGREQYF
CDR3nt: TGTGCCAGCGAGGACGAGCGGGAGGGCCGGGAGCAGTACTTC

d_gene: TRBD1
j_gene: TRBJ1-2
v_gene: TRBV10-2
abundance: few
CDR3aa: CASRKGQGNNYGYTF
CDR3nt: TGCGCCAGCAGAAAGGGACAGGGAAATAACTATGGCTACACCTTC

d_gene: .
j_gene: TRBJ1-2
v_gene: TRBV3-1
abundance: few
CDR3aa: CASSPPGLNYGYTF
CDR3nt: TGTGCCAGCAGCCCGCCGGGACTAAACTATGGCTACACCTTC

d_gene: .
j_gene: TRBJ2-1
v_gene: TRBV12-3/TRBV12-4
abundance: few
CDR3aa: CASSLEQFF
CDR3nt: TGTGCCAGCAGTTTAGAGCAGTTCTTC

d_gene: TRBD1
j_gene: TRBJ2-7
v_gene: TRBV10-3
abundance: many
CDR3aa: CAISEDRDVLEQYF
CDR3nt: TGTGCCATCAGTGAGGACAGGGATGTACTCGAGCAGTACTTC

d_gene: TRBD1
j_gene: TRBJ1-4
v_gene: TRBV6-1
abundance: .
CDR3aa: CASSEEGQGWEKLFF
CDR3nt: TGTGCCAGCAGTGAAGAGGGACAGGGGTGGGAAAAACTGTTTTTT

d_gene: .
j_gene: TRBJ2-2
v_gene: TRBV7-7
abundance: .
CDR3aa: CASSRGINTGELFF
CDR3nt: TGTGCTAGCAGCCGGGGGATTAACACCGGGGAGCTGTTTTTT

d_gene: TRBD1
j_gene: TRBJ2-5
v_gene: TRBV3-1
abundance: .
CDR3aa: CASSQVDRGVQETQYF
CDR3nt: TGTGCCAGCAGCCAAGTGGACAGGGGGGTTCAAGAGACCCAGTACTTC

d_gene: .
j_gene: TRBJ1-1
v_gene: TRBV20-1
abundance: .
CDR3aa: CSASDRVGNTEAFF
CDR3nt: TGCAGTGCTTCGGACAGAGTTGGGAACACTGAAGCTTTCTTT

d_gene: .
j_gene: TRBJ1-5
v_gene: TRBV6-2/TRBV6-3
abundance: few
CDR3aa: CASTAERAQPQHF
CDR3nt: TGTGCCAGCACAGCCGAGCGGGCTCAGCCCCAGCATTTT

d_gene: .
j_gene: TRBJ1-1
v_gene: TRBV2
abundance: few
CDR3aa: CASRGHMNTEAFF
CDR3nt: TGTGCCAGCAGGGGGCATATGAACACTGAAGCTTTCTTT

d_gene: TRBD2
j_gene: TRBJ2-1
v_gene: TRBV5-1
abundance: .
CDR3aa: CASSITSGRARSNEQFF
CDR3nt: TGCGCCAGCAGCATAACTAGCGGGAGGGCGCGGAGCAATGAGCAGTTCTTC